The clone carrying this T cell receptor (beta chain) turned up a few times. An amount of RNA that ranged from roughly 0.45 to 1 ug was reverse transcribed with random hexamers. Amplification of TCR beta CDR3 used immunoSEQ multiplex PCR across 54 Vbeta and 13 Jbeta. A single record per CDR3 protein comes from TCRdb applying MiXCR to the immunoSEQ multiplex PCR reads. Of about 250,000 distinct CDR3 sequences in the sample, 90% to 95% were seen once. The data stem from a study of CD8 T cells in Susac syndrome. TCR beta sequencing covered blood CD8+ and CD4+ T cells. The multiple sclerosis controls were treatment-naive patients, and their relapsing-remitting disease was stable or active. TEMRA cells were FACS-enriched and CD8+ and CD4+ T cells negatively isolated. The clonotype comes from a human donor with multiple sclerosis. Sequenced material: CD4+ T cells from PBMCs.

CDR3 in amino acids: CSVEESSGNTIYF. CDR3 nucleotide sequence: TGCAGCGTTGAGGAGAGCTCTGGAAACACCATATATTTT. The chain recombines TRBV29-1 with TRBJ1-3; no clear D gene. V gave up 3 bases and J gave up 0 bases, with 6 bases separating them. The CDR3 has 13 amino acids. Looked up from germline, CDR1 is SQVTM and CDR2 is ANQGSEA. The full variable domain, with the rest looked up from reference TRBV29-1 and TRBJ1-3, is SAVISQKPSRDICQRGTSLTIQCQVDSQVTMMFWYRQQPGQSLTLIATANQGSEATYESGFVIDKFPISRPNLTFSTLTVSNMSPEDSSIYLCSVEESSGNTIYFGEGSWLTVV.